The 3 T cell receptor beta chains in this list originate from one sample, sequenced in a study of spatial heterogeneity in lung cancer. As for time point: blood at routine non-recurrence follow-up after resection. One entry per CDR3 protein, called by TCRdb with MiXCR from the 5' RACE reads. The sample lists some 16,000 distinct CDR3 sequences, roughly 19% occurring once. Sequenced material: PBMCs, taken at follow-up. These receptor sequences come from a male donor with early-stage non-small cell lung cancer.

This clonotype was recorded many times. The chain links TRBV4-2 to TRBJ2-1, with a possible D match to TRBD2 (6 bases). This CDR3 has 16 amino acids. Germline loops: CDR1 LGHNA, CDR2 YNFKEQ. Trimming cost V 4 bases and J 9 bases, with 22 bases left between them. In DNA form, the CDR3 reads TGTGCCAGCAGCCTGACCGGGACTGCGGGCGGCGGTGAGCAGTTCTTC. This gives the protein CASSLTGTAGGGEQFF.

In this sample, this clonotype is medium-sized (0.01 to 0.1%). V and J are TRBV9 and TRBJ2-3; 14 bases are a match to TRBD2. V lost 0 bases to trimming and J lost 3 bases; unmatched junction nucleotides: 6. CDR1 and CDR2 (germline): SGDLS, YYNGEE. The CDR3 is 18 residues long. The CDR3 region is CASSVAPTSGGATDTQYF. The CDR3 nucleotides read TGTGCCAGCAGCGTAGCCCCGACTAGCGGGGGGGCAACAGATACGCAGTATTTT.

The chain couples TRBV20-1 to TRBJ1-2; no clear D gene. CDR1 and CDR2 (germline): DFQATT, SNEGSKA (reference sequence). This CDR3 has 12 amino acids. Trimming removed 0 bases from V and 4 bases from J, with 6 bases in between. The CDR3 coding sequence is TGCAGTGCTAGAGATGCGGTCTATGGCTACACCTTC. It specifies CSARDAVYGYTF.